What follows is one T cell receptor beta chain and its context. No antigen is known for it. No qualities accompany the bases; no much larger clone lies one base away. Other DNA variants within this sample encode the same CDR3. The CDR1 and CDR2 encoded by the germline V gene are SGHTA and FQGNSA. Including the terminal cysteine and phenylalanine, the CDR3 comprises 13 residues. The read is trimmed to its CDR3 DNA, 39 bases read in frame from base 1. Trimming at the junction amounts to 5 bases on V and 2 bases on J, and the germline ends lie 8 bases apart. The data were obtained in a study of control samples from healthy donors and cancer patients (dated by TCRdb to between 2020 and 2021). Library creation used the immunoSEQ multiplex PCR assay. Here the immuneACCESS table is served through TCRdb, limited to in-frame sequences with V and J called. Missing clones are a known gap in these copies; in checked studies unresolved V genes cover under half, and the rest lacks a known reason. The sample data list about 160,000 clones, and about 93% of these were observed just once. Approximately 0.7% of the sample goes to the ten largest clones.

The sequencing input was blood. The receptor was isolated from a woman aged 25 to 45 in good health. In this chain, TRBV7-2 is recombined with TRBJ2-3; there is no confident call for the D gene. The CDR3 in this case is CASSIPDTDTQYF. The DNA is TGTGCCAGCAGCATCCCGGACACAGATACGCAGTATTTT.